This T cell receptor (beta chain) was observed in a study of tumor-infiltrating lymphocytes in primary liver carcinoma. Study-wide findings and caveats: A significantly higher top-250-clone fraction was recorded for tumors than for blood (p = 0.039).

On this clonotype itself: The antigen is unknown. The conserved final phenylalanine or tryptophan is absent from the CDR3, which likely points to a read error.

DNA and RNA were both co-extracted from about 19-30 mg of bulk tissue that had not been sorted. Subjects presented with primary liver carcinoma managed by surgical resection. Those patients suffered from chronic HBV infection and were treatment-naive. A primer in the constant region served to generate TCR beta cDNA from 450 to 650 ng of total RNA. ARM-PCR, slightly modified, supplied the TCR beta libraries through three nested multiplex PCR rounds. A C-beta reverse primer and TRBV1-TRBV30 forward primers served in each of the first two PCR rounds, at approximately 10 cycles apiece. TCRdb reprocessed the multiplex PCR reads with MiXCR, giving one entry per CDR3 protein. This sample yields 55,000 to 65,000 distinct CDR3 sequences, of which 70% to 85% are seen a single time; roughly three fifths belongs to the top ten. Looked up from germline, CDR1 is SEHNR and CDR2 is FQNEAQ (reference sequence). CDR3 length: 13 residues.

The sequence derives from a man in his forties with primary liver carcinoma and hepatitis B virus infection. Sequenced: liver tumor tissue from sampling region 2. Subset reported: tumor region T2, inferior pole. This rearrangement joins TRBV7-9 to TRBJ2-7; D is undetermined. CDR3 in amino acids: CANSLDGSYEQYL. CDR3 DNA: TGTGCCAACAGCTTAGACGGGTCCTACGAGCAGTACTTA.